One and the same sample provided the 25 T cell receptor beta chains below, sequenced in a study of radiation and T cells in renal cell carcinoma. TCRdb's copy holds only in-frame clones and misses some; the assay was immunoSEQ multiplex PCR. Of over 60,000 clones in the sample, roughly 85% were seen once. The time point here: blood 2 weeks post-SBRT. Treatment indicated: 15 Gy SBRT to primary tumor, nephrectomy 4 weeks later. The sample was blood, taken from a patient whose treatment included radiotherapy and nephrectomy. Every receptor here comes from a woman aged 50 to 65 with renal cell carcinoma.

This clone was detected once. This chain joins TRBV5-1 and TRBJ1-3, with a tentative D call TRBD1 (6 bases). The CDR3 runs to 16 residues. CDR1 is SGHRS and CDR2 is YFSETQ in the germline V gene. V was clipped by 5 bases and J by 1 base, with 16 bases between them. As DNA, the CDR3 is TGCGCCAGCAGTTTGACAGGATCTGATTCTGGAAACACCATATATTTT. This translates into CASSLTGSDSGNTIYF.

J is TRBJ2-7 and V is TRBV6-5; TRBD1 aligns across 7 bases. Germline V gene data show CDR1 as MNHEY and CDR2 as SVGAGI. The trim removed 10 bases at V and 4 bases at J, leaving 7 bases unmatched. This CDR3 is 12 amino acids long. As DNA, the CDR3 is TGTGCCACCAGACAGGGCTCGTACGAGCAGTACTTC. Translating gives CATRQGSYEQYF.

The V gene is TRBV5-1, the J gene TRBJ2-5; weak D call: TRBD2 (5 bases). Germline V gene sequence: CDR1 SGHRS, CDR2 YFSETQ. The CDR3 has 14 amino acids. Trimming removed 0 bases from V and 5 bases from J, with 11 bases in between. CDR3 in amino acids: CASSLVQRGETQYF. For the CDR3, the DNA is TGCGCCAGCAGCTTGGTTCAGCGCGGGGAGACCCAGTACTTC.

The genes are TRBV11-2 and TRBJ1-4, with D tentatively TRBD1 (6 bases). V lost 0 bases and J lost 12, with 14 bases in between. The CDR3 has 14 residues. CDR1 and CDR2 (germline): SGHAT, FQNNGV. CDR3 amino acids: CASSLDARGEELFF. The CDR3 DNA follows: TGTGCCAGCAGCTTAGATGCCAGGGGAGAGGAACTGTTTTTT.

The V and J genes are TRBV5-5 and TRBJ2-4, with D tentatively TRBD1 or TRBD2 (5 bases each). Between the trimmed V and J ends, which lost 4 bases and 0 bases, there was a span of 17 bases. CDR1 is SGHKS and CDR2 is YYEKEE in the germline V gene (reference sequence). There are 17 residues in the CDR3. The CDR3 loop reads CASSPQSGLLAKNIQYF. CDR3 DNA: TGTGCCAGCAGCCCGCAATCGGGGCTTCTAGCCAAAAACATTCAGTACTTC.

This chain joins TRBV27 and TRBJ2-3; TRBD2 matches at 11 bases. Looked up from germline, CDR1 is MNHEY and CDR2 is SMNVEV (reference sequence). V trimming: 5 bases; J trimming: 7 bases; junction bases outside the gene matches: 8. The CDR3 contains 15 residues. As DNA, the CDR3 is TGTGCCAGCAGTCTTAGCGGGAGGGATGGCTATACGCAGTATTTT. It translates to CASSLSGRDGYTQYF.

This clone has just one count. The J gene is TRBJ1-5, the V gene TRBV28, with 7 bases fitting TRBD1. The CDR3 loop spans 14 amino acids. Germline trimming cut 9 bases from V and 1 base from J; bases unmatched to any gene: 6. Per the germline V gene, CDR1 is MDHEN and CDR2 is SYDVKM. The CDR3 DNA sequence: TGTGCCAGTTTTGGACAGGCCAGCAATCAGCCCCAGCATTTT. It is translated as CASFGQASNQPQHF. Full variable domain (rest looked up from reference TRBV28 and TRBJ1-5): DVKVTQSSRYLVKRTGEKVFLECVQDMDHENMFWYRQDPGLGLRLIYFSYDVKMKEKGDIPEGYSVSREKKERFSLILESASTNQTSMYLCASFGQASNQPQHFGDGTRLSIL.

The chain combines TRBV14 with TRBJ2-2; the match to TRBD1 covers 7 bases. Germline values: CDR1 SGHDN, CDR2 FVKESK. This CDR3 is built from 13 residues. J was trimmed by 5 bases and V by 4 bases; bases with no gene match: 1. CDR3 nucleotides: TGTGCCAGCAGCCGGGACAGAACCGGGGAGCTGTTTTTT. Encoded protein: CASSRDRTGELFF.

The chain recombines TRBV2 with TRBJ1-5, with 7 bases aligning to TRBD1. The germline V gene encodes CDR1 SNHLY and CDR2 FYNNEI. The V and J ends lost 6 bases and 5 bases, in that order; junction bases with no gene match: 10. The CDR3 has 15 residues. The CDR3 region is CASRLYRGLDQPQHF. DNA for the CDR3: TGTGCCAGCAGGTTATACAGGGGATTGGATCAGCCCCAGCATTTT.

This chain connects TRBV28 to TRBJ1-2; 8 positions agree with TRBD1. There are 12 residues in the CDR3. The germline CDR1 and CDR2 sequences are MDHEN and SYDVKM. Trimming took 8 bases from V and 5 from J; bases not matched to a gene: 4. The CDR3 sequence: CASLDRGYGYTF. In DNA, the CDR3 is TGTGCCAGCCTCGACAGGGGATATGGCTACACCTTC.

The chain employs TRBV7-9 and TRBJ1-4; TRBD1 is a possible D gene (5 bases). The germline V and J ends were trimmed by 5 bases and 8 bases, with 15 bases remaining between them. Germline loops: CDR1 SEHNR, CDR2 FQNEAQ (reference sequence). The CDR3 is 14 residues long. The DNA of the CDR3 is TGTGCCAGCAGCCCAAGCGGGGGTCTCGAAAAACTGTTTTTT. Protein: CASSPSGGLEKLFF.

The chain is built from TRBV5-1 and TRBJ1-5; weak D call: TRBD1 (6 bases). The CDR3 runs 15 residues. Germline V gene lookup returns CDR1 SGHRS and CDR2 YFSETQ. The germline V and J ends were trimmed by 0 bases and 7 bases, with 14 bases remaining between them. The CDR3 spells CASSLEGEVGQPQHF. The CDR3 DNA is TGCGCCAGCAGCTTGGAGGGGGAGGTCGGCCAGCCCCAGCATTTT.

The genes are TRBV6-1 and TRBJ1-6; D might be TRBD1 (5 bases). The ends were cut back, 4 bases at V and 3 bases at J, with 16 bases in the middle. Germline V gene sequence: CDR1 MNHNS, CDR2 SASEGT. The length of the CDR3 is 17 residues. CDR3 DNA: TGTGCCAGCAGTGCTAGCTGGGACTACTACTATAATTCACCCCTCCACTTT. Protein: CASSASWDYYYNSPLHF.

The chain has TRBV7-9 and TRBJ1-2, with 9 bases fitting TRBD1. The germline V gene encodes CDR1 SEHNR and CDR2 FQNEAQ (reference sequence). The CDR3 is 15 residues long. V was clipped by 5 bases and J by 2 bases; unmatched bases: 6. The CDR3 sequence: CASSTRTGVNYGYTF. The CDR3 coding sequence is TGTGCCAGCAGCACCCGGACAGGGGTAAACTATGGCTACACCTTC.

The chain has TRBV10-3 and TRBJ2-5; the D is unclear. With 5 bases removed from V and 5 bases from J, the gap between germline ends came to 12 bases. CDR3 length: 13 amino acids. Germline CDR1 ENHRY, CDR2 SYGVKD. The chain's CDR3 is CAISTALRETQYF. The CDR3 DNA is TGTGCCATCAGTACCGCGTTGAGGGAGACCCAGTACTTC.

This rearrangement joins TRBV5-6 to TRBJ2-7; D is perhaps TRBD2 (6 bases). V was shortened by 4 bases and J by 5 bases, with 13 bases between the two germline ends. The CDR3 is 13 residues long. CDR1 is SGHDT and CDR2 is YYEEEE in the germline V gene. This CDR3 is CASSPAGPHEQYF. CDR3 bases: TGTGCCAGCAGCCCGGCGGGGCCCCACGAGCAGTACTTC.

This clone was seen a single time. The gene calls are TRBV28 and TRBJ1-2; TRBD1 agrees at 7 bases. J was trimmed by 4 bases and V by 6 bases; bases with no gene match: 5. In germline, CDR1 is MDHEN, CDR2 SYDVKM. The CDR3 is made up of 13 amino acids. CDR3 coding DNA: TGTGCCAGCAGCCGACAGGGACGCTATGGCTACACCTTC. It translates to CASSRQGRYGYTF.

In nucleotides, the CDR3 is TGTGCCAGCAGCTTAGGAACGGGTAGAAATTCACCCCTCCACTTT. Translating it yields CASSLGTGRNSPLHF. J is TRBJ1-6 and V is TRBV7-2; D is ambiguous. CDR3 size: 15 residues. V was clipped by 1 base and J by 7 bases, with 11 bases between them. Germline CDR1 SGHTA, CDR2 FQGNSA.

As regards this clone: The junction does not match germline at one end; this may be a read error. The rearrangement joins TRBV7-9 to TRBJ2-1, with D hard to call. CDR3 size: 13 residues. Looked up from germline, CDR1 is SEHNR and CDR2 is FQNEAQ (reference sequence). The DNA for the CDR3 is TGTGCCAGCACCTTACCGGTAATGGCTGAGCAGTTCTTC. Its protein is CASTLPVMAEQFF.

This clone was seen only once. The rearrangement joins TRBV28 to TRBJ2-7; D is unresolved. The CDR3 extends over 16 amino acids. Trimming pared 8 bases from V and 2 bases from J, leaving 22 bases between. In germline, CDR1 is MDHEN, CDR2 SYDVKM. CDR3 residues: CASSSMGLVTTYEQYF. The DNA of the CDR3 is TGTGCCAGCTCCTCAATGGGTCTGGTTACAACCTACGAGCAGTACTTC.

This chain joins TRBV7-9 and TRBJ1-2; tentatively, D is TRBD1 (6 bases). V was clipped by 6 bases and J by 2 bases, with 13 bases between them. Looked up from germline, CDR1 is SEHNR and CDR2 is FQNEAQ (reference sequence). This CDR3 comprises 14 residues. This CDR3 reads CASRVPDSNYGYTF. CDR3 coding DNA: TGTGCCAGCAGGGTCCCGGACAGCAACTATGGCTACACCTTC.

The gene calls are TRBV9 and TRBJ2-7; no clear D gene. Germline V gives CDR1 SGDLS, CDR2 YYNGEE. Trimming stripped 3 bases from V and 4 bases from J, with 14 bases between. The CDR3 has 14 amino acids. In DNA form, the CDR3 reads TGTGCCAGCAGCGAGGTTCCGGAAACATACGAGCAGTACTTC. It yields the protein CASSEVPETYEQYF.

This clone appeared a single time. The chain uses TRBV6-1 and TRBJ2-2; D gene uncertain. This CDR3 has 14 amino acids. V was shortened by 2 bases and J by 6 bases, with 10 bases between the two germline ends. Germline V gives CDR1 MNHNS, CDR2 SASEGT. The CDR3 bases are TGTGCCAGCAGTGAAAACCAGAGCGCCGGGGAGCTGTTTTTT. It encodes CASSENQSAGELFF.

CDR3 protein: CASSVGGADSPLHF. In DNA, the CDR3 is TGTGCCAGCAGCGTAGGAGGGGCGGATTCACCCCTCCACTTT. V gene TRBV9 combines with J gene TRBJ1-6, with D perhaps TRBD1 (5 bases). CDR1 SGDLS and CDR2 YYNGEE come from the germline V gene. V was pared by 0 bases and J by 8 bases, with 9 bases between. The CDR3 sequence is 14 residues long.

V and J are TRBV6-5 and TRBJ2-7; 7 nucleotides match TRBD1. The CDR3 sequence is 14 residues long. With 4 bases clipped from V and 5 bases from J, the junction kept 8 bases outside the gene matches. Looked up from germline, CDR1 is MNHEY and CDR2 is SVGAGI. The CDR3 loop is CASSLGTARDEQYF. The CDR3 DNA sequence: TGTGCCAGCAGTTTAGGGACAGCCCGAGACGAGCAGTACTTC.